The 29 T cell receptor beta chains given below trace back to one sample, sequenced in a study of shared clonotypes between healthy human individuals. Measured with immunoSEQ multiplex PCR; TCRdb has only the in-frame clones, and not every one. The sample has 1 million to 1.2 million clones, approximately 80% seen once; the top ten hold 0.7% to 0.95%. Sample: memory CD4+ T cells from PBMCs. Subset in this sample: CD45RA-negative fraction. The receptor set was obtained from a man between 18 and 35 years old in good health. Some clones in this sample may be carry-over from other donors' samples.

The genes are TRBV20-1 and TRBJ1-1; D gene ambiguous. The CDR3 length is 11 residues. The V end lost 5 bases, the J end lost 5 bases, and 9 bases lay between the germline ends. Per the germline V gene, CDR1 is DFQATT and CDR2 is SNEGSKA (reference sequence). The CDR3 DNA is TGCAGTGCTGCGGGTCAGACTGAAGCTTTCTTT. Translated, it gives CSAAGQTEAFF.

A word on this clone: This may be a read error, as it is one base from a much larger clone. Other DNA sequences in the sample encode the same CDR3. The CDR3 DNA follows: TGCGCCAGCAGCTTATCCGGGGATACGCAGTATTTT. The encoded protein is CASSLSGDTQYF. This chain uses TRBV5-1 with TRBJ2-3; D ambiguous. Trimming removed 2 bases from V and 6 bases from J, with 7 bases in between. The CDR3 has 12 residues. CDR1 and CDR2 from the germline V gene are SGHRS and YFSETQ.

J is TRBJ2-2 and V is TRBV27, with D unresolved. The CDR3 spans 15 residues. Germline CDR1 MNHEY, CDR2 SMNVEV (reference sequence). V gave up 5 bases and J gave up 2 bases, with 12 bases separating them. The CDR3 nucleotides are TGTGCCAGCAGTCATTACAGACAAAACACCGGGGAGCTGTTTTTT. Amino acids: CASSHYRQNTGELFF.

The chain couples TRBV27 to TRBJ2-7; 7 nucleotides align to TRBD1. This CDR3 contains 14 residues. Germline CDR1 and CDR2: MNHEY and SMNVEV (reference sequence). The V gene end was trimmed by 4 bases and the J gene end by 3 bases; junction bases not matched to a gene: 6. CDR3: CASSWGQPIYEQYF. DNA of the CDR3: TGTGCCAGCAGTTGGGGACAGCCCATCTACGAGCAGTACTTC.

This clone has just a few counts. The rearrangement links TRBV2 to TRBJ2-1, with 8 bases fitting TRBD2. This CDR3 is 13 amino acids long. The V gene end was trimmed by 3 bases and the J gene end by 14 bases; junction bases not matched to a gene: 9. The germline CDR1 and CDR2 sequences are SNHLY and FYNNEI. The DNA for the CDR3 is TGTGCCAGCAGTGACTTAGGGACTAGAAAAGAGTTCTTC. It codes for CASSDLGTRKEFF.

This clone was detected once. This chain links TRBV7-9 with TRBJ2-2; TRBD2 matches at 8 bases. The CDR3 consists of 19 residues. Germline V lookup: CDR1 SEHNR, CDR2 FQNEAQ (reference sequence). V shed 6 bases, J shed 3 bases, and the junction held 18 bases outside the gene matches. The CDR3 nucleotides read TGTGCCAGCAGTACCGGGGTCCCGGGACTAGTGACGTACACCGGGGAGCTGTTTTTT. Translation gives CASSTGVPGLVTYTGELFF.

The V gene is TRBV18, the J gene TRBJ1-2; 8 bases map to TRBD1. Trimming removed 3 bases from V and 4 bases from J; junction bases left unmatched: 4. CDR1 is KGHSH and CDR2 is LQKENI in the germline V gene. The CDR3 extends over 14 amino acids. DNA of the CDR3: TGTGCCAGCTCACCCGACAGGGGAGCCTATGGCTACACCTTC. It is translated as CASSPDRGAYGYTF.

The chain has TRBV11-2 and TRBJ2-7; 8 nucleotides align to TRBD2. Germline V gene data show CDR1 as SGHAT and CDR2 as FQNNGV. CDR3 length equals 16 residues. The junction had 12 bases not matched to a gene; V was cut back by 5 bases and J by 3 bases. The CDR3 loop is CASSPTQREFLYEQYF. CDR3 DNA: TGTGCCAGCAGCCCCACGCAGCGGGAGTTTCTCTACGAGCAGTACTTC.

Many counts were recorded for this clone. The gene calls are TRBV6-5 and TRBJ1-5, with 7 positions matching TRBD1. J was trimmed by 7 bases and V by 4 bases; bases with no gene match: 7. In germline, CDR1 is MNHEY, CDR2 SVGAGI. The CDR3 has 14 residues. The CDR3 nucleotides are TGTGCCAGCAGTTCCAAGACAGGGTACCAGCCCCAGCATTTT. Encoded protein: CASSSKTGYQPQHF.

The chain recombines TRBV29-1 with TRBJ2-1; D not resolved. The V end lost 6 bases, the J end lost 7 bases, and 19 bases lay between the germline ends. Germline V lookup: CDR1 SQVTM, CDR2 ANQGSEA. CDR3 length: 14 amino acids. Here the CDR3 DNA reads TGCAGCGTACCCTCGAGGCAATCCGCTAATGAGCAGTTCTTC. Translated, it gives CSVPSRQSANEQFF.

This clone was seen once. J is TRBJ2-4 and V is TRBV2; 10 nucleotides align to TRBD2. CDR1 SNHLY and CDR2 FYNNEI come from the germline V gene. Germline trimming cut 5 bases from V and 5 bases from J; bases unmatched to any gene: 6. The CDR3 is 15 residues long. CDR3 DNA: TGTGCCAGCAGTCCCCTAGCGGGAGTCGAAAACATTCAGTACTTC. This translates into CASSPLAGVENIQYF.

The rearrangement links TRBV5-6 to TRBJ2-7; D is undetermined. Per the germline V gene, CDR1 is SGHDT and CDR2 is YYEEEE. Trimming removed 4 bases at V and 0 bases at J, with 14 bases between. The CDR3 is 15 amino acids. DNA of the CDR3: TGTGCCAGCAGCCACGCGGAGATCTACTCCTACGAGCAGTACTTC. Translating gives CASSHAEIYSYEQYF.

V and J are TRBV18 and TRBJ2-7; a possible D gene is TRBD2 (5 bases). The CDR3 runs to 15 residues. Trimming left V 1 base short and J 2 bases short, with 12 bases between. The germline V gene encodes CDR1 KGHSH and CDR2 LQKENI. CDR3 sequence reads: CASSPRLAIPYEQYF. The CDR3 DNA reads TGTGCCAGCTCACCACGGCTAGCCATCCCCTACGAGCAGTACTTC. Full variable domain (outside the CDR3, taken from reference TRBV18 and TRBJ2-7): NAGVMQNPRHLVRRRGQEARLRCSPMKGHSHVYWYRQLPEEGLKFMVYLQKENIIDESGMPKERFSAEFPKEGPSILRIQQVVRGDSAAYFCASSPRLAIPYEQYFGPGTRLTVT.

The chain uses TRBV18 and TRBJ2-5; D is perhaps TRBD1 (8 bases). Trimming took 0 bases from V and 7 from J, leaving 15 bases between them. The CDR3 length is 15 residues. The germline gives CDR1 KGHSH, CDR2 LQKENI. The CDR3 spells CASSPPSTGEGTQYF. The CDR3 DNA is TGTGCCAGCTCACCACCGTCGACAGGGGAGGGGACCCAGTACTTC.

The rearrangement uses TRBV29-1 and TRBJ1-3; D unclear. V was trimmed by 4 bases and J by 0 bases, leaving 10 bases between them. Germline V gene sequence: CDR1 SQVTM, CDR2 ANQGSEA. This CDR3 region has 14 residues. The CDR3 DNA is TGCAGCGTTGTCGAGTCGCACTCTGGAAACACCATATATTTT. Amino acids: CSVVESHSGNTIYF. The whole variable domain, filled in from reference TRBV29-1 and TRBJ1-3, reads SAVISQKPSRDICQRGTSLTIQCQVDSQVTMMFWYRQQPGQSLTLIATANQGSEATYESGFVIDKFPISRPNLTFSTLTVSNMSPEDSSIYLCSVVESHSGNTIYFGEGSWLTVV.

The chain joins TRBV15 to TRBJ2-5; D remains unclear. The CDR3 is 13 residues long. Trimming took off 3 bases at V and 2 bases at J, with 7 bases between the two ends. CDR1 and CDR2 (germline): LNHNV, YYDKDF (reference sequence). CDR3 bases: TGTGCCACCAGCAGGAGCCCTCAAGAGACCCAGTACTTC. Translation: CATSRSPQETQYF.

The chain combines TRBV5-1 with TRBJ2-4, with a possible D match to TRBD1 (6 bases). V lost 3 bases to trimming and J lost 3 bases, with 10 bases between them. This CDR3 region has 14 residues. CDR1 and CDR2 (germline): SGHRS, YFSETQ. In DNA form, the CDR3 reads TGCGCCAGCAGCTCGCAGGGGATCAAAAACATTCAGTACTTC. It translates to CASSSQGIKNIQYF.

The V and J genes are TRBV11-1 and TRBJ2-7; 8 positions agree with TRBD1. Germline V gene lookup returns CDR1 SGHAT and CDR2 FQDESV (reference sequence). J lost 3 bases, V lost 5 bases, and 6 bases had no gene match. The CDR3 totals 14 residues. CDR3 coding DNA: TGTGCCAGCAGCCCCGGACAGGGAGACTACGAGCAGTACTTC. Translating gives CASSPGQGDYEQYF.

This clone appeared a few times. The chain couples TRBV27 to TRBJ2-2, with a possible D match to TRBD2 (5 bases). This CDR3 spans 16 amino acids. V lost 3 bases and J lost 4, with 15 bases in between. Germline V gene data show CDR1 as MNHEY and CDR2 as SMNVEV (reference sequence). CDR3 in amino acids: CASSFRLDGVTGELFF. CDR3 sequence (DNA): TGTGCCAGCAGTTTCCGGCTAGACGGGGTCACCGGGGAGCTGTTTTTT.

The gene calls are TRBV12-5 and TRBJ1-1, with 9 bases matching TRBD1. V shed 3 bases, J shed 3 bases, and the junction held 8 bases outside the gene matches. Germline values: CDR1 LGHNT, CDR2 FRNRAP. This CDR3 region has 16 residues. The CDR3 sequence is CASGFTGQGRHTEAFF. The CDR3 DNA reads TGTGCTAGTGGTTTCACGGGACAGGGACGACACACTGAAGCTTTCTTT.

This clone was seen more than once but under ten times. The chain carries TRBV5-1 and TRBJ2-5; tentatively, D is TRBD2 (5 bases). Looked up from germline, CDR1 is SGHRS and CDR2 is YFSETQ. V lost 6 bases, J lost 2 bases, and 11 bases lay in between. The length of the CDR3 is 13 residues. CDR3 in DNA: TGCGCCAGCAAACAACCGGGGCAAGAGACCCAGTACTTC. Amino acids: CASKQPGQETQYF.

The J gene is TRBJ2-1, the V gene TRBV5-1, with TRBD2 matching 12 bases. The CDR3 length is 15 residues. The germline V gene has CDR1 SGHRS and CDR2 YFSETQ. Losses at the gene ends were 0 bases for V and 9 bases for J; bases not matched to a gene: 4. The CDR3 DNA follows: TGCGCCAGCAGCTTGGATCTAGCGGGAGGGGGTGAGCAGTTCTTC. Translation gives CASSLDLAGGGEQFF.

The genes are TRBV7-2 and TRBJ2-1; D is possibly TRBD1 (7 bases). The length of the CDR3 is 18 residues. Trimming pared 5 bases from V and 1 base from J, leaving 21 bases between. Germline CDR1 SGHTA, CDR2 FQGNSA. The CDR3 spells CASSLGSGGAGSYNEQFF. The CDR3 coding sequence is TGTGCCAGCAGCCTCGGATCAGGGGGAGCGGGTTCCTACAATGAGCAGTTCTTC.

This clone was counted between two and nine times. This chain connects TRBV28 to TRBJ1-1; 8 bases map to TRBD1. This CDR3 has 15 amino acids. Trimming took 8 bases from V and 5 from J; bases not matched to a gene: 13. Germline V gene lookup returns CDR1 MDHEN and CDR2 SYDVKM. In nucleotides, the CDR3 is TGTGCCAGCCGCCATAACGGACAGGGCGTAACTGAAGCTTTCTTT. Translating gives CASRHNGQGVTEAFF. The complete variable domain, with remaining parts taken from reference TRBV28 and TRBJ1-1, reads DVKVTQSSRYLVKRTGEKVFLECVQDMDHENMFWYRQDPGLGLRLIYFSYDVKMKEKGDIPEGYSVSREKKERFSLILESASTNQTSMYLCASRHNGQGVTEAFFGQGTRLTVV.

This chain joins TRBV19 and TRBJ2-6, with D possibly being TRBD2 (8 bases). CDR3 length: 18 amino acids. Germline CDR1 reads LNHDA; CDR2 reads SQIVND (reference sequence). V dropped 6 bases and J dropped 0 bases, with 18 bases sitting between them. The CDR3 DNA reads TGTGCCAGTAGGGCGGGGGGACAGACTTACTCTGGGGCCAACGTCCTGACTTTC. Translating gives CASRAGGQTYSGANVLTF.

V is TRBV7-9 and J is TRBJ1-2, with TRBD1 matching 10 bases. V lost 3 bases to trimming and J lost 4 bases; unmatched junction nucleotides: 5. Germline CDR1 SEHNR, CDR2 FQNEAQ (reference sequence). The CDR3 is 15 amino acids. The CDR3 sequence is CASSLGQGTSYGYTF. The CDR3 nucleotides read TGTGCCAGCAGCTTGGGACAGGGGACTTCCTATGGCTACACCTTC. The entire variable domain, with the rest obtained from reference TRBV7-9 and TRBJ1-2, is as follows: DTGVSQNPRHKITKRGQNVTFRCDPISEHNRLYWYRQTLGQGPEFLTYFQNEAQLEKSRLLSDRFSAERPKGSFSTLEIQRTEQGDSAMYLCASSLGQGTSYGYTFGSGTRLTVV.

The DNA for the CDR3 is TGCGCCAGCAGCTTGGAGGGAGACGATGAGCAGTTCTTC. Translation: CASSLEGDDEQFF. The chain combines TRBV5-1 with TRBJ2-1, with a possible D match to TRBD2 (5 bases). Germline CDR1 and CDR2: SGHRS and YFSETQ. The CDR3 has 13 amino acids. V was trimmed by 0 bases and J by 8 bases, leaving 9 bases between them.

The rearrangement joins TRBV6-1 to TRBJ2-7; 8 bases match TRBD2. Germline V lookup: CDR1 MNHNS, CDR2 SASEGT. V trimming: 6 bases; J trimming: 1 base; junction bases outside the gene matches: 8. CDR3 length equals 15 residues. The CDR3 sequence: CASSRGGAESYEQYF. The CDR3, as DNA: TGTGCCAGCAGCCGGGGGGGCGCGGAGTCCTACGAGCAGTACTTC.

The V and J genes are TRBV27 and TRBJ2-7; D possibly corresponds to TRBD1 (6 bases). V lost 5 bases, J lost 9 bases, and 20 bases lay in between. The CDR3 contains 14 residues. CDR1 MNHEY and CDR2 SMNVEV come from the germline V gene (reference sequence). CDR3: CASSPPQGTDGQYF. The CDR3 nucleotides are TGTGCCAGCAGTCCCCCACAGGGAACCGACGGGCAGTACTTC.